This TCR beta chain was obtained from a study of CD8+ T cells in alopecia areata. Study findings and constraints: In lesional scalp, particularly from alopecia totalis/universalis, clonality was higher than in normal scalp. There were also resident alphabeta T cells of normal skin sequenced in scalp samples.

As regards this clone: The target antigen is unknown.

The study team obtained lesional scalp punch biopsies and peripheral blood from alopecia areata patients. Looked up from germline, CDR1 is LNHDA and CDR2 is SQIVND (reference sequence). The CDR3 contains 12 residues. The V segment lost 3 bases and the J segment 10 bases; nucleotides outside the gene matches: 4. RNA was extracted and reverse transcribed into cDNA as the sequencing template. Libraries were prepared by immunoSEQ multiplex PCR; TCRdb keeps only in-frame clonotypes and omits some of them. The table records roughly 130,000 clones, approximately 58% of them present only once. V gene TRBV19 combines with J gene TRBJ1-1, with 8 bases matching TRBD1. The material was CD4+ T cells sorted from blood, obtained at week 0. The receptor was derived from a human donor with alopecia areata. The CDR3 bases are TGTGCCAGTAGTATCCTCACAGGGGGAGCTTTCTTT. Its translation is CASSILTGGAFF.